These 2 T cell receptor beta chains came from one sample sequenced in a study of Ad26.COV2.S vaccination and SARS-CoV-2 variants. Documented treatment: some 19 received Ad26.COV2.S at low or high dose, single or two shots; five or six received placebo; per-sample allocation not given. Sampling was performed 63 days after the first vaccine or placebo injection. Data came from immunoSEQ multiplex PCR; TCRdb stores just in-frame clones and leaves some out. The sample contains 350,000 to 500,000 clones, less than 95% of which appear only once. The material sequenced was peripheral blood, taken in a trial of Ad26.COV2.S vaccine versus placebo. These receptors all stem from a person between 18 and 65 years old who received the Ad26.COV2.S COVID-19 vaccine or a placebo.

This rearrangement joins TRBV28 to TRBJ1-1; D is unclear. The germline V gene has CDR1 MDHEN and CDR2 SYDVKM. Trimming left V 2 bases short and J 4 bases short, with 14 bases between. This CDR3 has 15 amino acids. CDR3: CASSLPPPMGTEAFF. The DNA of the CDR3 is TGTGCCAGCAGTTTACCCCCCCCCATGGGCACTGAAGCTTTCTTT.

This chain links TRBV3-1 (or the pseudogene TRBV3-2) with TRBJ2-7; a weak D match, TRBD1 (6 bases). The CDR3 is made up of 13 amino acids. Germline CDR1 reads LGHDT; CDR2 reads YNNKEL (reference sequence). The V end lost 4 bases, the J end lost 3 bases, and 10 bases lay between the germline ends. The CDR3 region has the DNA TGTGCCAGCAGCCTGGGACACCTCTACGAGCAGTACTTC. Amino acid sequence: CASSLGHLYEQYF.